This T cell receptor (beta chain) was recorded in a study of CD8+CD57+ T cells in acquired aplastic anemia. Study overall: On average, sorted CD4+ and CD8+ cells gave around 3 ug of DNA.

The CDR3 covers 15 residues. Germline loops: CDR1 SGHAT, CDR2 FQDESV (reference sequence). V lost 5 bases to trimming and J lost 3 bases; unmatched junction nucleotides: 7. As for this clonotype: Its cognate antigen is unknown.

Genomic DNA was employed as the template in profiling TCR beta VDJ and CDR3. Using its own MiXCR run on the reads, TCRdb lists one record per CDR3 protein. The sample lists around 150,000 distinct CDR3 sequences, roughly 43% occurring once. Patients selected for sequencing had displayed CD8+CD57+ cell expansion by flow cytometry. All patients had severe acquired aplastic anemia. Sampling of blood occurred while the patients had still received no therapy. Overall study results and limits: Patient and control CD8+ Simpson's diversity was not significantly different.

The rearrangement joins TRBV11-1 to TRBJ2-3; 8 nucleotides agree with TRBD1. The sequence was obtained from a human donor with aplastic anemia. The sample taken for sequencing was sorted CD4+, CD8+, or CD8+CD57+ T cells (not recorded which) from PBMCs. The CDR3 DNA sequence: TGTGCCAGCAGCCCGGAGGACAGGGTTACAGATACGCAGTATTTT. This encodes CASSPEDRVTDTQYF.